Here is one T cell receptor (beta chain) with its context. The data belong to a study of blood T cell repertoires in COVID-19. Whole-study context: COVID-19 samples from acute and convalescent phases originated in the United States, Italy and Spain. PBMCs, B-cell-depleted T cells, or T cells were the source of the cDNA or gDNA that made up the material.

From germline, CDR1 is ENHRY and CDR2 SYGVKD. The CDR3 contains 15 residues. Unmatched junction bases numbered 2, after V lost 0 bases and J lost 4 bases. In terms of age and location, participants ranged from roughly 18 to 90 years and lived in approximately 24 US areas. Source study methods: Estimation of nucleated cell counts was performed using reference gene primer amplification. Method: immunoSEQ multiplex PCR; TCRdb's copy keeps in-frame clones and lacks some. V and J calls and clone size are those listed in that table; D and trimming were worked out from the DNA. The table has about 250,000 clones, 85% seen once; the top ten hold over 7.5%.

The sequenced sample consisted of PBMCs or T cells enriched from blood (not recorded which). This receptor was obtained from a woman in her forties or fifties with acute COVID-19. The rearrangement joins TRBV10-3 to TRBJ2-2; 7 nucleotides agree with TRBD2. DNA for the CDR3: TGTGCCATCAGTGAGTCGGGAGGGTCCACCGGGGAGCTGTTTTTT. Encoded protein: CAISESGGSTGELFF.